This T cell receptor (beta chain) was retrieved from a study of blood T cells in healthy people across ages. Together with a sample-barcoded 5' primer, a J-beta primer mix was included in a second PCR lasting roughly 6 to 12 cycles. TCRdb recomputed calls from the 5' RACE reads with MiXCR, one row per CDR3 protein. The table lists over 1,500,000 distinct CDR3 sequences, approximately 50% of them singletons, with over 2% in the top ten. Germline V lookup: CDR1 DFQATT, CDR2 SNEGSKA (reference sequence). The CDR3 spans 14 residues. V gave up 8 bases and J gave up 0 bases, with 15 bases separating them. The sequence was obtained from a woman in her thirties or forties in good health. This rearrangement joins TRBV20-1 to TRBJ2-3; D gene ambiguous. The sequencing input was blood. CDR3 residues: CSPLYALSTDTQYF. For the CDR3, the DNA is TGCAGTCCCCTCTACGCCCTGAGCACAGATACGCAGTATTTT.